The TCR beta chain under discussion was sequenced for a study of cytomegalovirus exposure and HLA in healthy donors. The donors were part of the validation cohort, which consisted of more than 90 subjects and was separate from the first cohort of around 620 subjects. On this clone itself: The antigen remains unidentified.

Trimming removed 8 bases from V and 5 bases from J, with 18 bases in between. CDR1 is LNHDA and CDR2 is SQIVND in the germline V gene (reference sequence). This CDR3 is built from 14 residues. Study findings and constraints: There were a few CMV-associated chains whose specificity for CMV antigens was confirmed in vitro.

The method was immunoSEQ multiplex PCR; TCRdb's version includes in-frame clones alone and lacks a portion of them. The table lists 100,000 to 150,000 clones, 85% to 95% of them singletons. This receptor was identified in a young woman in good health and CMV-seronegative. Input material: PBMCs. The chain recombines TRBV19 with TRBJ2-5, with TRBD1 as a possible D gene (5 bases). The CDR3 nucleotides are TGTGCCAGTTCCTCCCCCAGGGCCACGGAGACCCAGTACTTC. Amino acids: CASSSPRATETQYF.